Listed below are T cell receptor beta chains from one sample, sequenced in a study of shared clonotypes between healthy human individuals. Clones were sequenced by immunoSEQ multiplex PCR, and TCRdb holds only the in-frame ones, with some missing. The table lists roughly 2.1 million clones, 85% to 95% of them singletons, with around 1.7% in the top ten. Sequences were obtained from naive CD8+ T cells from PBMCs. These receptors originate from a young man in good health. Some clones in this sample may be carry-over from other donors' samples. The conserved cysteine and the conserved F or W are not part of the CDR3 here.

j_call	v_call	cdr3_aa
TRBJ2-1	TRBV25-1	ASSDPLGGRSRNEQF
TRBJ1-2	TRBV7-9	ASSLGTAWNYGYT
TRBJ2-7	TRBV6-5	ASSYLAGGQYEQY
TRBJ2-7	TRBV6-1	ASRLVSSYEQY
TRBJ2-1	TRBV13	ASSEASVLRNEQF
TRBJ2-1	TRBV7-8	ASSSFASGFYNEQF
TRBJ2-7	TRBV7-9	ASSLRTGAGGPSYEQY
TRBJ2-3	TRBV27	ASSATGVRDTQY
TRBJ2-5	TRBV5-8	ASSPGGLGEETQY
TRBJ2-7	TRBV14	ASSPHRGQGAPGEQY